The T cell receptor (beta chain) described here comes from a study of T cell responses to AZD1222 COVID-19 vaccine. General study points: There were vaccine-associated CD4 TCRs across spike, dominant at 160-218 and 743-854. Among spike-specific TCRs, nearly half reportedly target unmutated variant regions. Most donors were white British, females outnumbered males, and clonal diversity was possibly underestimated.

The data were produced by immunoSEQ multiplex PCR, yet TCRdb's version contains in-frame clones alone and is incomplete. The table includes tens of thousands of clones, around nine tenths detected once. As concerns this clone: What it binds is unknown.

Germline-derived CDR1 and CDR2 are KGHDR and SFDVKD. After removal of 3 bases from V and 4 bases from J, the junction contained 7 bases not matched to a gene. The CDR3 runs 16 residues. The starting material was peripheral blood, obtained on day 0 of MenACWY control vaccination. The V and J genes are TRBV24-1 and TRBJ2-1, with TRBD1 identical over 8 bases. This clonotype was obtained from an adult in good health. In DNA, the CDR3 is TGTGCCACCAGTGATAGCACGGGACAGGATTACAATGAGCAGTTCTTC. This encodes CATSDSTGQDYNEQFF.